Reported below is one T cell receptor (beta chain). The antigen is unknown. Repertoires were generated with immunoSEQ multiplex PCR, while TCRdb's copy carries only in-frame clones and drops some. The sample shows around 700,000 clones, less than 85% of them seen only once. The data originate from a study of shared clonotypes between healthy human individuals. Study context: There were three CD4 naive, three CD4 memory, two CD8 naive and one CD8 memory plates per donor.

The CDR3 runs to 17 residues. Germline values: CDR1 MNHEY, CDR2 SMNVEV (reference sequence). Deletions cut 2 bases from V and 1 base from J, with 14 bases between. Overall study findings and caveats: Larger richness was generally estimated for naive than memory subsets. Rarefaction showed that sequencing of sorted subsets was incomplete (despite large depth).

The clonotype originates from a woman aged 25 to 39 in good health. The sequencing sample was made of memory CD4+ T cells sorted from blood. The subset here: CD45RA-negative fraction. The chain couples TRBV27 to TRBJ2-2; D unclear. The CDR3: CASSLRTGPWNTGELFF. The CDR3 coding sequence is TGTGCCAGCAGTTTACGGACCGGGCCATGGAACACCGGGGAGCTGTTTTTT.